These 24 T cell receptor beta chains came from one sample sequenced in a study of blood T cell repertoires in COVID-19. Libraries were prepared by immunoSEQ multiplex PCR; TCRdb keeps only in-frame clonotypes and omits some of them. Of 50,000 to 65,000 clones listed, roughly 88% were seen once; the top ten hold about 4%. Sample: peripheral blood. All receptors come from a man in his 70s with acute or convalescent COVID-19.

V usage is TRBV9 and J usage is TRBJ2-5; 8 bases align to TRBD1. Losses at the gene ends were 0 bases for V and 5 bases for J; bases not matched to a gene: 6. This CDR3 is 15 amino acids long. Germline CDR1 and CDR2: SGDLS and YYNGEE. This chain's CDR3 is CASSVAAGGRETQYF. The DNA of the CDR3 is TGTGCCAGCAGCGTAGCGGCAGGGGGCCGGGAGACCCAGTACTTC.

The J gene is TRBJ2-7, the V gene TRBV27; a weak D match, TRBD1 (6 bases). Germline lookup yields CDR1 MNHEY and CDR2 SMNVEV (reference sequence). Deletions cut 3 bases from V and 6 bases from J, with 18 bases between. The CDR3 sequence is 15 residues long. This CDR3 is CASSFLGTRSIEQYF. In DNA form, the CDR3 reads TGTGCCAGCAGTTTTTTAGGGACACGGAGTATCGAGCAGTACTTC.

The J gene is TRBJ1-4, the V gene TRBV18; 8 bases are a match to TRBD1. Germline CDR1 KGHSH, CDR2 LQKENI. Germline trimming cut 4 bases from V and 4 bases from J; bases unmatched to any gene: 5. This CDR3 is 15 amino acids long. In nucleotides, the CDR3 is TGTGCCAGCTCACGTTCACAGGGGGTTAATGAAAAACTGTTTTTT. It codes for CASSRSQGVNEKLFF.

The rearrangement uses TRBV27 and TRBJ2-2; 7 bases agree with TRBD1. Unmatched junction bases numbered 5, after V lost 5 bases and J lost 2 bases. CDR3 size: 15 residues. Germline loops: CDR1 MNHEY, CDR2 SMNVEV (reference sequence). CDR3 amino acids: CASSTGAFNTGELFF. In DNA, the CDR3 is TGTGCCAGCAGTACAGGGGCTTTTAACACCGGGGAGCTGTTTTTT.

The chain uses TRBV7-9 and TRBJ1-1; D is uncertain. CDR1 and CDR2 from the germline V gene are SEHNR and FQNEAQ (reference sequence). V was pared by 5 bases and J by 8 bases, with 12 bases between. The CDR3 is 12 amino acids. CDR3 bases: TGTGCCAGCAGCCCCAAGGGAGAAGAAGCTTTCTTT. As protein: CASSPKGEEAFF.

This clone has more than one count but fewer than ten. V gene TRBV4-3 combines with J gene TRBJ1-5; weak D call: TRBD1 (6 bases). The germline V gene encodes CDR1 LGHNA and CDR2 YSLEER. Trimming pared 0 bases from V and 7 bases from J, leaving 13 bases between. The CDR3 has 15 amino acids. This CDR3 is CASSQEGTGNQPQHF. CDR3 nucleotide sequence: TGCGCCAGCAGCCAAGAAGGCACAGGGAACCAGCCCCAGCATTTT.

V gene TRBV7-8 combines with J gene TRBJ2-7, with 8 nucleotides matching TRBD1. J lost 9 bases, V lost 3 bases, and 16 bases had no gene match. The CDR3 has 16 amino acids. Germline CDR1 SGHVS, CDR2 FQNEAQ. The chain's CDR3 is CASSFERDRFLNWQYF. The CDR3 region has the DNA TGTGCCAGCAGCTTCGAAAGGGACAGGTTCCTGAATTGGCAGTACTTC. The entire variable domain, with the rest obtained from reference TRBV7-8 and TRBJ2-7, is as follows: GAGVSQSPRYKVAKRGQDVALRCDPISGHVSLFWYQQALGQGPEFLTYFQNEAQLDKSGLPSDRFFAERPEGSVSTLKIQRTQQEDSAVYLCASSFERDRFLNWQYFGPGTRLTVT.

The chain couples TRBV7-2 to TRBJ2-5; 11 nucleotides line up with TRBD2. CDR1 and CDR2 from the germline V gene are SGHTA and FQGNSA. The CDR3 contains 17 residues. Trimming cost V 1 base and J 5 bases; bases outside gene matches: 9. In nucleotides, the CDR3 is TGTGCCAGCAGCTTAGGCGATAGCGGGGGGGCCGCGGAGACCCAGTACTTC. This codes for CASSLGDSGGAAETQYF.

The CDR3, as DNA: TGTGCCAGCAGCCAAGACGGGCTAGACGGGGGGACCTACGAGCAGTACTTC. Its translation: CASSQDGLDGGTYEQYF. The J gene is TRBJ2-7, the V gene TRBV3-1 (or the pseudogene TRBV3-2), with 7 positions matching TRBD2. V lost 0 bases, J lost 2 bases, and 10 bases stayed unmatched. This CDR3 spans 17 amino acids. Germline V CDR1 and CDR2: LGHDT, YNNKEL (reference sequence).

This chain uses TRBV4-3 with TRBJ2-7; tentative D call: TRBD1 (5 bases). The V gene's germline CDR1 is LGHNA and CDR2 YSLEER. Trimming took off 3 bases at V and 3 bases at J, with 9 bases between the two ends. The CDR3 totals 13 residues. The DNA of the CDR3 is TGCGCCAGCAGCCAGTATCAGGGCTACGAGCAGTACTTC. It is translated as CASSQYQGYEQYF.

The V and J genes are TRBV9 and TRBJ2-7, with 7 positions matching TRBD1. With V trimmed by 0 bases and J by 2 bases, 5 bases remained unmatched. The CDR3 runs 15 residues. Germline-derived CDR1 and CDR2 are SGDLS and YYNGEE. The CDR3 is CASSVEGAGAYEQYF. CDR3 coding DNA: TGTGCCAGCAGCGTAGAGGGGGCAGGGGCCTACGAGCAGTACTTC.

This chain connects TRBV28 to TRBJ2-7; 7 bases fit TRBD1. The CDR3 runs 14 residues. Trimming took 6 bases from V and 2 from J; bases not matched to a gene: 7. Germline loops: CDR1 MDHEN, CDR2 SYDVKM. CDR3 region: CASSYSGTAYEQYF. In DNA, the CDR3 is TGTGCCAGCAGCTACTCCGGGACAGCCTACGAGCAGTACTTC. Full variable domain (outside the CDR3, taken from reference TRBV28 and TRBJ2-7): DVKVTQSSRYLVKRTGEKVFLECVQDMDHENMFWYRQDPGLGLRLIYFSYDVKMKEKGDIPEGYSVSREKKERFSLILESASTNQTSMYLCASSYSGTAYEQYFGPGTRLTVT.

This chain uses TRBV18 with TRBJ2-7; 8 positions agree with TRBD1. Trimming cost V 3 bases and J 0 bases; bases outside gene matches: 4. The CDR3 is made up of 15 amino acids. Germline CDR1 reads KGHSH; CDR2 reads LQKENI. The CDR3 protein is CASSPGTGGSYEQYF. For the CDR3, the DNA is TGTGCCAGCTCACCCGGTACAGGGGGCTCCTACGAGCAGTACTTC.

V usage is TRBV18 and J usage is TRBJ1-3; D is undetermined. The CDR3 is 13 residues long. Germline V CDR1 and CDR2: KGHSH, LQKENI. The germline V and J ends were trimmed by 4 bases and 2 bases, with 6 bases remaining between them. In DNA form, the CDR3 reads TGTGCCAGCTCACGTGGAGCTGGAAACACCATATATTTT. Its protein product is CASSRGAGNTIYF. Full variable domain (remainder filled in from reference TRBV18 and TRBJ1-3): NAGVMQNPRHLVRRRGQEARLRCSPMKGHSHVYWYRQLPEEGLKFMVYLQKENIIDESGMPKERFSAEFPKEGPSILRIQQVVRGDSAAYFCASSRGAGNTIYFGEGSWLTVV.

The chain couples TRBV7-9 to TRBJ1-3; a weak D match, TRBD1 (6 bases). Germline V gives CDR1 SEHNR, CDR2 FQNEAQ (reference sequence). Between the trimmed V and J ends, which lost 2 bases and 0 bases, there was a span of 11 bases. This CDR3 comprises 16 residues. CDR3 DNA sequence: TGTGCCAGCAGCTTATACCAGGGGAGCTCTGGAAACACCATATATTTT. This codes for CASSLYQGSSGNTIYF. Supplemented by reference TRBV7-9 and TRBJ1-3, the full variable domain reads DTGVSQNPRHKITKRGQNVTFRCDPISEHNRLYWYRQTLGQGPEFLTYFQNEAQLEKSRLLSDRFSAERPKGSFSTLEIQRTEQGDSAMYLCASSLYQGSSGNTIYFGEGSWLTVV.

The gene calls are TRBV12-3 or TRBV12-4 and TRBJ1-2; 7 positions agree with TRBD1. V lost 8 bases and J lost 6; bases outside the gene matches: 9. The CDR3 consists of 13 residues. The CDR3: CASGTTGLDGYTF. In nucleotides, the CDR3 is TGTGCCAGCGGGACGACAGGGTTAGATGGCTACACCTTC.

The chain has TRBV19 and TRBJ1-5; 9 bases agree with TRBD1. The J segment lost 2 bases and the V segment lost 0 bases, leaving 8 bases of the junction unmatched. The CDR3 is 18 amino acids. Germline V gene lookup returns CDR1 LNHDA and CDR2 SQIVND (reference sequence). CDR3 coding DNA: TGTGCCAGTAGTATAGAACCGGGACAGGGCTTCGGCAATCAGCCCCAGCATTTT. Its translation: CASSIEPGQGFGNQPQHF.

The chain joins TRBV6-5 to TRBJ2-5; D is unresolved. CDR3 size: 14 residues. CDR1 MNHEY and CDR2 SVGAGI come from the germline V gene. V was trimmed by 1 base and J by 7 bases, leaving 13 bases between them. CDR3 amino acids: CASSYLAAIGTQYF. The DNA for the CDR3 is TGTGCCAGCAGTTACTTGGCGGCGATTGGGACCCAGTACTTC.

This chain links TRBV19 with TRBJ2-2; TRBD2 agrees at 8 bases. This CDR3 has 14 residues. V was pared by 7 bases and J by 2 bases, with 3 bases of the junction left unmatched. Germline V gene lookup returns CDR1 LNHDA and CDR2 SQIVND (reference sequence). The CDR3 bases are TGTGCCAGTAAGGCGGGGGGAAACACCGGGGAGCTGTTTTTT. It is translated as CASKAGGNTGELFF.

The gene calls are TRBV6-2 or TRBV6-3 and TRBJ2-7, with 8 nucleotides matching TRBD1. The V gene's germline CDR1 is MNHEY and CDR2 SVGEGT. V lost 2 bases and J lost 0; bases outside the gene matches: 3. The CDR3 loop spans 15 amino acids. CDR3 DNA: TGTGCCAGCAGTTACCCCGGGACAGGCTCCTACGAGCAGTACTTC. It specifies CASSYPGTGSYEQYF.

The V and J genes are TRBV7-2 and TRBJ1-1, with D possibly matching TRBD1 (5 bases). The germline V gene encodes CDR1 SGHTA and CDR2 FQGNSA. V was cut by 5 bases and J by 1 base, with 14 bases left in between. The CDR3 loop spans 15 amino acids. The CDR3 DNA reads TGTGCCAGCAGCCCCGCGGGACCCACGAACACTGAAGCTTTCTTT. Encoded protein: CASSPAGPTNTEAFF.

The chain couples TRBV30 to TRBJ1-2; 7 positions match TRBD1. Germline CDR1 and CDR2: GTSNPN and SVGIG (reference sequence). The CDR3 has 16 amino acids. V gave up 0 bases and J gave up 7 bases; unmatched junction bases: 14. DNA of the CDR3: TGTGCCTGGAGTGTTAGACAGGGACTTCGTCTGGGTGGCTACACCTTC. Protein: CAWSVRQGLRLGGYTF. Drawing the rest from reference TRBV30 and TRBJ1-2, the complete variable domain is SQTIHQWPATLVQPVGSPLSLECTVEGTSNPNLYWYRQAAGRGLQLLFYSVGIGQISSEVPQNLSASRPQDRQFILSSKKLLLSDSGFYLCAWSVRQGLRLGGYTFGSGTRLTVV.

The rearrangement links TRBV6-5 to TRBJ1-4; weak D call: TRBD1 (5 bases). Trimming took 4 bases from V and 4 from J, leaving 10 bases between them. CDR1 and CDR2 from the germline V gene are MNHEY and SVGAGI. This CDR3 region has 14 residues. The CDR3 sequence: CASSSPGGNEKLFF. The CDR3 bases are TGTGCCAGCAGTTCACCCGGGGGTAATGAAAAACTGTTTTTT.

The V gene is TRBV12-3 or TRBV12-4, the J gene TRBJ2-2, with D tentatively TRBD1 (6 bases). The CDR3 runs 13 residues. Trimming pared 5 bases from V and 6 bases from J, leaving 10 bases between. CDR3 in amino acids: CASSLSGAGELFF. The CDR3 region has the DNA TGTGCCAGCAGTCTATCAGGGGCCGGGGAGCTGTTTTTT.